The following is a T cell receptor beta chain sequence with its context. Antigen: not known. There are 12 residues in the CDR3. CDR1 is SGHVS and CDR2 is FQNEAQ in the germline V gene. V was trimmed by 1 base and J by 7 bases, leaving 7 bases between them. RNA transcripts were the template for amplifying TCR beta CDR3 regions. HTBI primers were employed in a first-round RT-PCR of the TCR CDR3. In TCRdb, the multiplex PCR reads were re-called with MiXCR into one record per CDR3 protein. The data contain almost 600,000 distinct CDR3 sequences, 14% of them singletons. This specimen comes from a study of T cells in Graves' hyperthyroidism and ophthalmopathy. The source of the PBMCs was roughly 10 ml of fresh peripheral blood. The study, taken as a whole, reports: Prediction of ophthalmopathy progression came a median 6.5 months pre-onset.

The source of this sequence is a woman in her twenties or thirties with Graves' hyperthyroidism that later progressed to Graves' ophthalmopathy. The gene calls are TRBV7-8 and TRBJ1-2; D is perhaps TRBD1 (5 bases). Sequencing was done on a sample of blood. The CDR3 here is CASSLGGVGYTF. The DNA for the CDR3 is TGTGCCAGCAGCTTAGGGGGCGTTGGCTACACCTTC.